Each of the 11 T cell receptor beta chains below was sequenced from the same sample in a study of blood T cell repertoires in COVID-19 (dated by TCRdb to between 2020 and 2021). The library was produced with the immunoSEQ multiplex PCR assay. Imported from immuneACCESS, the table was reduced by TCRdb to in-frame sequences with V and J called. These copies leave out some clones; in studies compared against another copy, an unresolved V gene accounts for under half, and the cause of the remainder is not known. The sample yields 250,000 to 300,000 clones; around 89% were counted once. The ten largest clones take up roughly 9% of the sample. Sequenced sample: PBMCs or T cells enriched from blood (not recorded which). These TCRs come from a man aged 35 to 55 who had recovered from COVID-19.

J is TRBJ1-1 and V is TRBV7-2; 7 bases map to TRBD1. The V gene end was trimmed by 0 bases and the J gene end by 1 base; junction bases not matched to a gene: 2. This CDR3 is built from 15 residues. CDR1 is SGHTA, CDR2 FQGNSA, per germline. CDR3 protein: CASSLAWDRNTEAFF. CDR3 DNA: TGTGCCAGCAGCTTAGCGTGGGACAGGAACACTGAAGCTTTCTTT.

The chain combines TRBV5-5 with TRBJ2-2; TRBD1 might be the D (6 bases). The CDR3 is 15 amino acids. The germline gives CDR1 SGHKS, CDR2 YYEKEE (reference sequence). Trimming took off 4 bases at V and 2 bases at J, with 12 bases between the two ends. CDR3 nucleotide sequence: TGTGCCAGCAGCCTACGGGACACCAACACCGGGGAGCTGTTTTTT. Translated: CASSLRDTNTGELFF.

The genes are TRBV6-5 and TRBJ1-2, with 7 bases lining up with TRBD1. Germline loops: CDR1 MNHEY, CDR2 SVGAGI. The V gene end was trimmed by 7 bases and the J gene end by 8 bases; junction bases not matched to a gene: 13. There are 14 residues in the CDR3. The CDR3: CASMLTGTASGYTF. The DNA for the CDR3 is TGTGCCAGCATGTTAACCGGGACAGCCTCCGGCTACACCTTC.

This clone was detected only once. This chain connects TRBV14 to TRBJ1-4, with 8 bases identical to TRBD1. Per germline, CDR1 SGHDN and CDR2 FVKESK. CDR3 size: 16 residues. With 0 bases clipped from V and 7 bases from J, the junction kept 7 bases outside the gene matches. In DNA form, the CDR3 reads TGTGCCAGCAGCCAAGACAGGGGGCGATCGGTTGAAAAACTGTTTTTT. Translated, it gives CASSQDRGRSVEKLFF.

The chain employs TRBV19 and TRBJ1-1; 9 bases agree with TRBD1. The CDR3 is 14 amino acids. The V gene's germline CDR1 is LNHDA and CDR2 SQIVND (reference sequence). V lost 5 bases and J lost 11; bases outside the gene matches: 12. The CDR3 region is CASSSPGQGLYAFF. The CDR3, as DNA: TGTGCCAGTAGTTCACCGGGACAGGGTCTGTACGCTTTCTTT.

The chain recombines TRBV5-4 with TRBJ1-5, with 9 bases identical to TRBD1. Trimming cost V 6 bases and J 7 bases; bases outside gene matches: 8. CDR1 is SGHNT and CDR2 is YYREEE in the germline V gene (reference sequence). This CDR3 comprises 14 residues. Here the CDR3 DNA reads TGTGCCAGCAATGGGGACAGGGTACGGCAGCCCCAGCATTTT. This sequence encodes CASNGDRVRQPQHF.

This chain uses TRBV18 with TRBJ2-1; 8 nucleotides agree with TRBD1. Germline CDR1 and CDR2: KGHSH and LQKENI. The length of the CDR3 is 16 residues. After removal of 6 bases from V and 7 bases from J, the junction contained 14 bases not matched to a gene. The DNA for the CDR3 is TGTGCCAGCTCGCGCCGCACGGGACAGGAGGCGAATGAGCAGTTCTTC. Protein sequence: CASSRRTGQEANEQFF.

The genes are TRBV7-2 and TRBJ2-1; D perhaps matches TRBD2 (5 bases). Trimming removed 7 bases from V and 7 bases from J, with 17 bases in between. Germline CDR1 is SGHTA and CDR2 is FQGNSA. The CDR3 is 14 amino acids. The CDR3, as DNA: TGTGCCAGCACCTGGGCGGGCCTTGAGAATGAGCAGTTCTTC. Protein sequence: CASTWAGLENEQFF.

This chain connects TRBV5-5 to TRBJ2-1; 9 bases agree with TRBD1. In germline, CDR1 is SGHKS, CDR2 YYEKEE (reference sequence). This CDR3 has 14 amino acids. The junction had 4 bases not matched to a gene; V was cut back by 3 bases and J by 6 bases. The CDR3 spells CASSWTGAVNEQFF. As DNA, the CDR3 is TGTGCCAGCAGCTGGACAGGGGCGGTCAATGAGCAGTTCTTC.

The rearrangement joins TRBV6-1 to TRBJ1-2; D remains ambiguous. CDR3 size: 13 residues. CDR1 MNHNS and CDR2 SASEGT come from the germline V gene. The V end lost 3 bases, the J end lost 2 bases, and 7 bases lay between the germline ends. The CDR3 sequence: CASSDRGNYGYTF. The CDR3 DNA reads TGTGCCAGCAGTGATCGGGGAAACTATGGCTACACCTTC.

The J gene is TRBJ2-7, the V gene TRBV5-1; 8 bases line up with TRBD2. The CDR3 runs 15 residues. Germline CDR1 is SGHRS and CDR2 is YFSETQ. Trimming removed 4 bases from V and 0 bases from J; junction bases left unmatched: 6. The CDR3 is CASSGTGGGSYEQYF. CDR3 in DNA: TGCGCCAGCAGCGGAACCGGGGGGGGCTCCTACGAGCAGTACTTC.